Listed here are 19 T cell receptor beta chains from one sample, sequenced in a study of T cells in Graves' hyperthyroidism and ophthalmopathy. TCR beta CDR3 regions were amplified from RNA transcripts. HTBI primers drove first-round RT-PCR of the TCR CDR3. From the multiplex PCR reads, TCRdb called clonotypes with MiXCR, one entry per CDR3 protein. Found here are 250,000 to 350,000 distinct CDR3 sequences, roughly 17% of them singletons; the top ten hold around a third. The material sequenced was blood. Receptors were obtained from a man aged 30-40 years with Graves' hyperthyroidism.

The chain links TRBV7-2 to TRBJ2-1, with TRBD2 matching 14 bases. Losses at the gene ends were 1 base for V and 10 bases for J; bases not matched to a gene: 6. Per the germline V gene, CDR1 is SGHTA and CDR2 is FQGNSA. The CDR3 is made up of 16 amino acids. CDR3 bases: TGTGCCAGCAGCTTAGAGGGTGGACTAGCGGGAGGCGAGCAGTTCTTC. Encoded protein: CASSLEGGLAGGEQFF.

This clonotype was seen ten or more times. This chain links TRBV7-9 with TRBJ2-3; D is unclear. This CDR3 has 13 residues. CDR1 SEHNR and CDR2 FQNEAQ come from the germline V gene (reference sequence). V was clipped by 8 bases and J by 4 bases, with 13 bases between them. The CDR3 nucleotides read TGTGCCAGCCCACGTAGTGGTTCAGATACGCAGTATTTT. Amino acids: CASPRSGSDTQYF.

This clonotype has at least ten counts. The chain joins TRBV30 to TRBJ2-3; no reliable D call. There are 14 residues in the CDR3. The V and J ends lost 3 bases and 0 bases respectively, with 10 bases between them. CDR1 is GTSNPN and CDR2 is SVGIG in the germline V gene (reference sequence). CDR3 protein: CAWSSVPSTDTQYF. CDR3 coding DNA: TGTGCCTGGAGCAGCGTACCTAGCACAGATACGCAGTATTTT.

The V and J genes are TRBV18 and TRBJ1-1; TRBD1 is a possible D gene (6 bases). Germline V gene lookup returns CDR1 KGHSH and CDR2 LQKENI. Deletions cut 0 bases from V and 1 base from J, with 9 bases between. CDR3 size: 15 residues. The CDR3 region has the DNA TGTGCCAGCTCACCACCCCCAGGGGCGAACACTGAAGCTTTCTTT. Its translation: CASSPPPGANTEAFF.

This clonotype was recorded at least ten times. The chain carries TRBV7-3 and TRBJ2-7; 7 bases line up with TRBD2. The V gene end was trimmed by 1 base and the J gene end by 2 bases; junction bases not matched to a gene: 5. The length of the CDR3 is 15 residues. Per the germline V gene, CDR1 is SGHTA and CDR2 is FQGTGA. This CDR3 is CASSLRGGLAYEQYF. The CDR3 DNA reads as TGTGCCAGCAGCTTAAGAGGTGGACTAGCCTACGAGCAGTACTTC. The full variable domain, with the rest looked up from reference TRBV7-3 and TRBJ2-7, is GAGVSQTPSNKVTEKGKYVELRCDPISGHTALYWYRQSLGQGPEFLIYFQGTGAADDSGLPNDRFFAVRPEGSVSTLKIQRTERGDSAVYLCASSLRGGLAYEQYFGPGTRLTVT.

The chain combines TRBV10-1 with TRBJ2-1; D remains ambiguous. V lost 3 bases and J lost 9, with 9 bases in between. The CDR3 length is 12 residues. Germline V gene data show CDR1 as WNHNN and CDR2 as SYGVQD (reference sequence). Written as DNA, the CDR3 is TGCGCCAGCAGTGACGGTCCCCTTGAGCAGTTCTTC. It yields the protein CASSDGPLEQFF.

This clonotype came up many times. This chain links TRBV5-1 with TRBJ1-1, with D perhaps matching TRBD1 (5 bases). The CDR3 spans 14 residues. Trimming removed 0 bases at V and 4 bases at J, with 10 bases between. Germline CDR1 SGHRS, CDR2 YFSETQ. CDR3 sequence reads: CASSLVAGGTEAFF. DNA of the CDR3: TGCGCCAGCAGCTTGGTGGCCGGGGGCACTGAAGCTTTCTTT.

This clonotype was detected a few times. This chain uses TRBV28 with TRBJ2-1; D call uncertain. From germline, CDR1 is MDHEN and CDR2 SYDVKM. V was clipped by 5 bases and J by 10 bases, with 15 bases between them. CDR3 size: 13 residues. The CDR3 nucleotides are TGTGCCAGCAGTCTTTATAGGTTGGAAGAGCAGTTCTTC. The encoded protein is CASSLYRLEEQFF.

There are many counts of this clonotype. The CDR3 spells CASSSGQGRSEAFF. For the CDR3, the DNA is TGTGCCAGCAGTTCCGGACAGGGGCGGAGTGAAGCTTTCTTT. The V gene is TRBV28, the J gene TRBJ1-1; 9 positions match TRBD1. J was trimmed by 7 bases and V by 4 bases; bases with no gene match: 7. The CDR3 extends over 14 amino acids. The germline V gene has CDR1 MDHEN and CDR2 SYDVKM.

With respect to this clonotype: A read error may explain this, as a much larger clone is one base away. This is likely a read error, given that the CDR3 carries no conserved phenylalanine or tryptophan at its end. The chain has TRBV24-1 and TRBJ2-1; a possible D gene is TRBD1 (5 bases). V shed 3 bases and J shed 8 bases, with 16 bases lying between them. The CDR3 extends over 15 amino acids. Germline CDR1 KGHDR, CDR2 SFDVKD. For the CDR3, the DNA is TGTGCCACCAGTGATACGAGACAGCTGTACGATGAGCAGTTCTCC. Protein sequence: CATSDTRQLYDEQFS.

The CDR3 DNA reads TGTGCCAGCGCCCAGCCCAGCGGGAGGGACGTTGAGCAGTTCTTC. The encoded protein is CASAQPSGRDVEQFF. J is TRBJ2-1 and V is TRBV5-4; 10 bases match TRBD2. The germline V gene encodes CDR1 SGHNT and CDR2 YYREEE (reference sequence). J gave up 9 bases and V 7 bases, and 13 bases lay outside the gene matches. This CDR3 has 15 amino acids.

This clonotype was observed many times. The chain has TRBV5-1 and TRBJ2-5; D remains unclear. The length of the CDR3 is 13 residues. Trimming removed 0 bases from V and 5 bases from J, with 8 bases in between. Germline CDR1 is SGHRS and CDR2 is YFSETQ. CDR3 loop: CASSLALVETQYF. The CDR3 nucleotides read TGCGCCAGCAGCTTGGCCTTGGTGGAGACCCAGTACTTC.

The rearrangement links TRBV29-1 to TRBJ2-1; perhaps TRBD2 as D (6 bases). V lost 4 bases and J 9 bases, leaving 13 bases between the germline ends. CDR3 length: 12 residues. Germline assignment: CDR1 SQVTM and CDR2 ANQGSEA. DNA of the CDR3: TGCAGCGTTGTCCGGGAGACTAGTGAGCAGTTCTTC. Encoded protein: CSVVRETSEQFF.

This clonotype was observed a handful of times. The chain joins TRBV24-1 to TRBJ2-5, with D perhaps matching TRBD1 (6 bases). Trimming took off 4 bases at V and 5 bases at J, with 10 bases between the two ends. Germline V gene data show CDR1 as KGHDR and CDR2 as SFDVKD. This CDR3 is 13 amino acids long. CDR3 DNA: TGTGCCACCAGTGAATCCGACAGGGAGACCCAGTACTTC. Residues: CATSESDRETQYF.

At least ten counts were recorded for this clonotype. The V call is TRBV28, the J call TRBJ1-1; TRBD1 aligns across 9 bases. Germline CDR1 is MDHEN and CDR2 is SYDVKM. The CDR3 is made up of 17 amino acids. V was clipped by 7 bases and J by 1 base; unmatched bases: 13. This chain's CDR3 is CASTVTQGARGNTEAFF. The CDR3 DNA is TGTGCCAGCACCGTTACACAGGGGGCGCGGGGGAACACTGAAGCTTTCTTT.

Many counts were recorded for this clonotype. The gene calls are TRBV5-1 and TRBJ2-3; D remains unclear. V shed 3 bases and J shed 4 bases, with 6 bases lying between them. The CDR3 loop spans 12 amino acids. CDR1 is SGHRS and CDR2 is YFSETQ in the germline V gene. CDR3 coding DNA: TGCGCCAGCAGCTACACACCAGATACGCAGTATTTT. It specifies CASSYTPDTQYF.

V is TRBV20-1 and J is TRBJ2-3; 9 nucleotides align to TRBD1. V trimming: 8 bases; J trimming: 0 bases; junction bases outside the gene matches: 3. CDR3 length equals 13 residues. CDR1 and CDR2 (germline): DFQATT, SNEGSKA (reference sequence). CDR3 bases: TGCAGTCACAGGGGGCATAGCACAGATACGCAGTATTTT. It encodes CSHRGHSTDTQYF.

As regards this clonotype: A single base separates this from a much larger clone, so it may be a read error. The rearrangement joins TRBV30 to TRBJ2-1; 9 nucleotides match TRBD2. This CDR3 contains 15 residues. With 6 bases clipped from V and 1 base from J, the junction kept 7 bases outside the gene matches. Germline CDR1 is GTSNPN and CDR2 is SVGIG (reference sequence). The CDR3 protein is CACHPSGGSYNEQFF. The CDR3 DNA sequence: TGTGCCTGCCACCCCAGCGGGGGGTCCTACAATGAGCAGTTCTTC.

This clonotype was counted many times. The chain has TRBV28 and TRBJ2-2; 8 bases agree with TRBD1. Germline V gene sequence: CDR1 MDHEN, CDR2 SYDVKM. The CDR3 is made up of 16 amino acids. V was clipped by 5 bases and J by 3 bases; unmatched bases: 8. The DNA of the CDR3 is TGTGCCAGCAGTCAAGATCGACAGGGGTACACCGGGGAGCTGTTTTTT. Translation: CASSQDRQGYTGELFF.